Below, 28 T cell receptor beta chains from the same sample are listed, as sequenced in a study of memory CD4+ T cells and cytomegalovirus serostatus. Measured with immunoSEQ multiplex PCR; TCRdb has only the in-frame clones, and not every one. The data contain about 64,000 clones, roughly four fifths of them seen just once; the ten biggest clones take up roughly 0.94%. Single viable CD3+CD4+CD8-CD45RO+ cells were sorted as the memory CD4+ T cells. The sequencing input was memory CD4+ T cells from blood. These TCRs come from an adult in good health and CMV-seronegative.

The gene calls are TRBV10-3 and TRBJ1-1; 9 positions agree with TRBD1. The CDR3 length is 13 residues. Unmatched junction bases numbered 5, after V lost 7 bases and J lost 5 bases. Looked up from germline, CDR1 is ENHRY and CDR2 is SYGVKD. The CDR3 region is CAIKPGTGTEAFF. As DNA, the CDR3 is TGTGCCATCAAACCCGGGACAGGGACTGAAGCTTTCTTT.

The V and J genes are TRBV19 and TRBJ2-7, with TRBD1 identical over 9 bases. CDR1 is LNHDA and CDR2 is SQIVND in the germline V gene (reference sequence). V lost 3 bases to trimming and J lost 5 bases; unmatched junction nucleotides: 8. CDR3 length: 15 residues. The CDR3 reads CASSMFRTGADEQYF. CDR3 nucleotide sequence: TGTGCCAGTAGTATGTTCCGGACAGGGGCCGACGAGCAGTACTTC.

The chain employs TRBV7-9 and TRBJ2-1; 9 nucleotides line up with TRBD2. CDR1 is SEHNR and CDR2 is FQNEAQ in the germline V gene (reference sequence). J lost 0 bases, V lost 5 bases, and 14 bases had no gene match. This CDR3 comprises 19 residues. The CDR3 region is CASSQTFKAGGLSYNEQFF. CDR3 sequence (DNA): TGTGCCAGCAGCCAAACGTTCAAAGCGGGGGGACTCTCCTACAATGAGCAGTTCTTC.

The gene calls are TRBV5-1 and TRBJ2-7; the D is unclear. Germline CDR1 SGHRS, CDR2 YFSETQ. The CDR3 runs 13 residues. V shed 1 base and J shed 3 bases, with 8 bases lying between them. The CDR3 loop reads CASSLYPDYEQYF. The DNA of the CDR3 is TGCGCCAGCAGCTTGTACCCAGACTACGAGCAGTACTTC.

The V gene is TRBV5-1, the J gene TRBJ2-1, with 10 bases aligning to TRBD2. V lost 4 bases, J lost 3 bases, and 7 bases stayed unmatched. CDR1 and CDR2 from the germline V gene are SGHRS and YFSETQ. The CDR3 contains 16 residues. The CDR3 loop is CASSRLPSGGYNEQFF. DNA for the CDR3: TGCGCCAGCAGCCGCCTTCCTAGCGGGGGCTACAATGAGCAGTTCTTC.

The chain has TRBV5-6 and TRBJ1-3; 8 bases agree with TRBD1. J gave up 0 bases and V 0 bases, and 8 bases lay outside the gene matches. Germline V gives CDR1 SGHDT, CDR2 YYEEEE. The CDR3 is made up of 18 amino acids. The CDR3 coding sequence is TGTGCCAGCAGCTTGGCACTGGGACAGGCGAGCTCTGGAAACACCATATATTTT. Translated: CASSLALGQASSGNTIYF.

CDR3 sequence (DNA): TGCAGCGTTGCCGAGGGCCAGGGAGGATATGGCAATCAGCCCCAGCATTTT. Its translation is CSVAEGQGGYGNQPQHF. J is TRBJ1-5 and V is TRBV29-1; maybe TRBD1 (5 bases). The CDR3 consists of 17 residues. From germline, CDR1 is SQVTM and CDR2 ANQGSEA. V was clipped by 4 bases and J by 2 bases, with 21 bases between them.

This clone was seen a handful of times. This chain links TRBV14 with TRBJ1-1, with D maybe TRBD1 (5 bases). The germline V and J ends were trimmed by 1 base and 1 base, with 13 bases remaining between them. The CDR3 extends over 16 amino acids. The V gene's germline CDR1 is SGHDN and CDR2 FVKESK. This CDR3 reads CASSQGSVGRNTEAFF. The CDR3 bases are TGTGCCAGCAGCCAAGGATCAGTGGGGCGGAACACTGAAGCTTTCTTT.

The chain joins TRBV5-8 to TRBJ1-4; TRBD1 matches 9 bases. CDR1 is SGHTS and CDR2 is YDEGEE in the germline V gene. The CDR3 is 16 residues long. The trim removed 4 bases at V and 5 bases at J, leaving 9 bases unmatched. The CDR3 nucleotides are TGTGCCAGCAGCAGGGGACAGGGTGGGAGGAATGAAAAACTGTTTTTT. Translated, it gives CASSRGQGGRNEKLFF.

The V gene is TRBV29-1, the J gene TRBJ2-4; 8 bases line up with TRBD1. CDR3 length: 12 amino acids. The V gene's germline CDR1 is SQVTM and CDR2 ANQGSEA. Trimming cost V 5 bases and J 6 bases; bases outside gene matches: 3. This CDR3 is CSVNTGGNIQYF. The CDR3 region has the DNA TGCAGCGTTAATACAGGGGGAAACATTCAGTACTTC.

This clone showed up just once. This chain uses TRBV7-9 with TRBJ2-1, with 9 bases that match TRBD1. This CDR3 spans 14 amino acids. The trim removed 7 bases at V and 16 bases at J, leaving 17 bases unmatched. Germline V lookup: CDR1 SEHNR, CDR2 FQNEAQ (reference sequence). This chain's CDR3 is CASTRLDRGSEGFF. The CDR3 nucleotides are TGTGCCAGCACCCGATTGGACAGGGGATCAGAGGGATTCTTC.

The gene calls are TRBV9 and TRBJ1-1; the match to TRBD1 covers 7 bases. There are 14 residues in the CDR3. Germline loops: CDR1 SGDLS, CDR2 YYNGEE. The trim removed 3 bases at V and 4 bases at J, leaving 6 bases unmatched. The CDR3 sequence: CASSGGGHGTEAFF. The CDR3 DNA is TGTGCCAGCAGCGGAGGGGGCCACGGCACTGAAGCTTTCTTT.

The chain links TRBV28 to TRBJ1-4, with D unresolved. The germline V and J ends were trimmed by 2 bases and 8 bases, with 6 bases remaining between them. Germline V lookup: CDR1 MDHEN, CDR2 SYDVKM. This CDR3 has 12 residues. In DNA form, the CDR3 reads TGTGCCAGCAGTTTAGAAGTCGAAAAACTGTTTTTT. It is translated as CASSLEVEKLFF.

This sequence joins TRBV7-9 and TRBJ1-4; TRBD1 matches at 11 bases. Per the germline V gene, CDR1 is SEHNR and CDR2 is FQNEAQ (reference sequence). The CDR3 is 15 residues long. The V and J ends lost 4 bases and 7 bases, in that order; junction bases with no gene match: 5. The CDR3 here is CASSSPGQGGEKLFF. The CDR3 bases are TGTGCCAGCAGCTCTCCGGGACAGGGGGGTGAAAAACTGTTTTTT.

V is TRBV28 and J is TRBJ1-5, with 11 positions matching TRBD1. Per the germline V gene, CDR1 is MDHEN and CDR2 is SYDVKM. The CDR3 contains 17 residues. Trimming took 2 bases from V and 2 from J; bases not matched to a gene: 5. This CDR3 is CASSLGTGGWGNQPQHF. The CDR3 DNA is TGTGCCAGCAGTTTAGGGACAGGGGGATGGGGCAATCAGCCCCAGCATTTT.

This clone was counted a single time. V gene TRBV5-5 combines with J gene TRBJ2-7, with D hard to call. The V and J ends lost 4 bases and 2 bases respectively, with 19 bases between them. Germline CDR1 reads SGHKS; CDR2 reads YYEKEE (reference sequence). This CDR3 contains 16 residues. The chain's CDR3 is CASSVRAGSVTYEQYF. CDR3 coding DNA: TGTGCCAGCAGCGTACGGGCCGGGTCGGTTACCTACGAGCAGTACTTC.

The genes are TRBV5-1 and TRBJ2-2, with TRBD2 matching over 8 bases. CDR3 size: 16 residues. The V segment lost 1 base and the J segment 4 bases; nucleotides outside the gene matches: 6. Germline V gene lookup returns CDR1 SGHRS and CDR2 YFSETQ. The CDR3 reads CASSLTGGPGTGELFF. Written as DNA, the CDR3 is TGCGCCAGCAGCTTGACGGGGGGGCCGGGCACCGGGGAGCTGTTTTTT.

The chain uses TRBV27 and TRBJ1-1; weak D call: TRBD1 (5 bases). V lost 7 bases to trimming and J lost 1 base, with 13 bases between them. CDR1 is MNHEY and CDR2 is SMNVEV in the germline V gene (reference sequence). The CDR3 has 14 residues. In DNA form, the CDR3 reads TGTGCCAGCAACAACCGGGACCGGAACACTGAAGCTTTCTTT. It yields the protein CASNNRDRNTEAFF.

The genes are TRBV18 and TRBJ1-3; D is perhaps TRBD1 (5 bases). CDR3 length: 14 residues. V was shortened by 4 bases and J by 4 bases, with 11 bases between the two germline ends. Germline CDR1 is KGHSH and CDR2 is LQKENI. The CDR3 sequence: CASSQQGLGNTIYF. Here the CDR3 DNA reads TGTGCCAGCTCACAGCAGGGCCTCGGAAACACCATATATTTT.

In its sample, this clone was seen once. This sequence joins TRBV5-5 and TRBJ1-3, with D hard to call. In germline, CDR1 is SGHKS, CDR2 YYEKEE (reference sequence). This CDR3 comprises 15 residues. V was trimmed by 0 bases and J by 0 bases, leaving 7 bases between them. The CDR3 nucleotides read TGTGCCAGCAGCTTGGTGGGTAGCTCTGGAAACACCATATATTTT. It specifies CASSLVGSSGNTIYF.

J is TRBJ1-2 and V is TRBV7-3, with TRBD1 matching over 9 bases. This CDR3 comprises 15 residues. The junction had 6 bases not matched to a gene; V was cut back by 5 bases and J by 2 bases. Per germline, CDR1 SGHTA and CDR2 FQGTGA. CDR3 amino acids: CASSPGTGNNYGYTF. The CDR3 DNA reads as TGTGCCAGCAGCCCGGGGACAGGGAACAACTATGGCTACACCTTC.

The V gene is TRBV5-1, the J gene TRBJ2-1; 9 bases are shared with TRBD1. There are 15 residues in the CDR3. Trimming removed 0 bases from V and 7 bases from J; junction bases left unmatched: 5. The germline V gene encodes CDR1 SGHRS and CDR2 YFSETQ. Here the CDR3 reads CASSLEGQGWNEQFF. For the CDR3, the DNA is TGCGCCAGCAGCTTGGAAGGACAGGGGTGGAATGAGCAGTTCTTC.

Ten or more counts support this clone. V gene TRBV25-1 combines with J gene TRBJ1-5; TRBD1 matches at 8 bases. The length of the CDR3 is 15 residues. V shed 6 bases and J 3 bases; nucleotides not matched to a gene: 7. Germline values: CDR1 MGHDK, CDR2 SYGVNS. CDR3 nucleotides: TGTGCCAGCAGAGCCTCAGGGGGCATCAATCAGCCCCAGCATTTT. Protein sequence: CASRASGGINQPQHF.

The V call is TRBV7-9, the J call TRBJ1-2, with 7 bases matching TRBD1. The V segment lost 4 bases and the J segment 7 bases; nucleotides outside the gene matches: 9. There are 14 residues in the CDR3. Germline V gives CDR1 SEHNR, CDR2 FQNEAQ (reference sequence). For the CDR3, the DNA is TGTGCCAGCAGCTCCGGGACAGTATATGGTGGCTACACCTTC. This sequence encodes CASSSGTVYGGYTF.

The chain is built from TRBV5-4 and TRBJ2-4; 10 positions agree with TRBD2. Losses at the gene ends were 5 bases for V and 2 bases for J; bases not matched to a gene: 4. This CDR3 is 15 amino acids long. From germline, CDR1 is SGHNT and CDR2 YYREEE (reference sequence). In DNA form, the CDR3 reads TGTGCCAGCAGACCTAGCGGGAGTTCCAAAAACATTCAGTACTTC. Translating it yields CASRPSGSSKNIQYF.

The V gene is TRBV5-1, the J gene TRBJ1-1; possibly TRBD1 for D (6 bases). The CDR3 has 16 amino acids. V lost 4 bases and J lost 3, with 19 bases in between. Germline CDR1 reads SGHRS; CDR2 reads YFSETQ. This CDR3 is CASSPNQGQRHTEAFF. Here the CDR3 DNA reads TGCGCCAGCAGCCCCAACCAAGGACAGAGACACACTGAAGCTTTCTTT. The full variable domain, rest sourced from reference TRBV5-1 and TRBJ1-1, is KAGVTQTPRYLIKTRGQQVTLSCSPISGHRSVSWYQQTPGQGLQFLFEYFSETQRNKGNFPGRFSGRQFSNSRSEMNVSTLELGDSALYLCASSPNQGQRHTEAFFGQGTRLTVV.

Here the CDR3 reads CASSRPDRGKVYEQYF. The CDR3 DNA reads TGTGCCAGCAGCCGACCGGACAGGGGGAAGGTCTACGAGCAGTACTTC. The genes are TRBV5-6 and TRBJ2-7; 10 nucleotides agree with TRBD1. Germline assignment: CDR1 SGHDT and CDR2 YYEEEE. This CDR3 comprises 16 residues. The V gene end was trimmed by 4 bases and the J gene end by 3 bases; junction bases not matched to a gene: 10.

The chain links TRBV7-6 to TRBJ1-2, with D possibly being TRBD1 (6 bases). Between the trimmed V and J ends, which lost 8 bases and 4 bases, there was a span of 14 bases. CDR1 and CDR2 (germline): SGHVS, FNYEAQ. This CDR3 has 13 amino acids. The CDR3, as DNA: TGTGCCAGCGGGGGACACACTATCTATGGCTACACCTTC. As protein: CASGGHTIYGYTF. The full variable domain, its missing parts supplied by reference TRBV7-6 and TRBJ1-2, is GAGVSQSPRYKVTKRGQDVALRCDPISGHVSLYWYRQALGQGPEFLTYFNYEAQQDKSGLPNDRFSAERPEGSISTLTIQRTEQRDSAMYRCASGGHTIYGYTFGSGTRLTVV.